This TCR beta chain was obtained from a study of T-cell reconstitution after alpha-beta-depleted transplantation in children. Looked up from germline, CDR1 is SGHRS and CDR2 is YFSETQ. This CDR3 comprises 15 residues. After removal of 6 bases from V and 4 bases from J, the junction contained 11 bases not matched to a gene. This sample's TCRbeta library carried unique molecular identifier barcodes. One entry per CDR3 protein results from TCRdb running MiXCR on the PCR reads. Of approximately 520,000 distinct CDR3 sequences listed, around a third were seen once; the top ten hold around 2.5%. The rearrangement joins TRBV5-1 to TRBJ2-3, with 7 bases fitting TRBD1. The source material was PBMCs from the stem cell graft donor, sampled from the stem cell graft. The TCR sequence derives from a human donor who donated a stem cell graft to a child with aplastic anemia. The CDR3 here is CASTLLAQGADTQYF. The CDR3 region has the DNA TGCGCCAGCACCCTTCTGGCTCAGGGGGCAGATACGCAGTATTTT.